What follows describes a single TCR beta chain. Its specificity is not known. The data belong to a study of cytomegalovirus exposure and HLA in healthy donors. Study outcomes and limitations: Sequencing likely caused a cluster of highly shared sequence variants.

It was with 60 Vbeta and 13 Jbeta primers that the PCR ran. Sequencing used immunoSEQ multiplex PCR; TCRdb keeps in-frame clones, though not all of them. The table has 90,000 to 150,000 clones, 76% seen once. J gave up 7 bases and V 4 bases, and 11 bases lay outside the gene matches. The length of the CDR3 is 16 residues. Germline V gene lookup returns CDR1 SGHNT and CDR2 YYREEE (reference sequence). Material for sequencing was PBMCs. The source is a man in his fifties or sixties in good health and CMV-seropositive. The chain employs TRBV5-4 and TRBJ1-4; TRBD1 agrees at 9 bases. DNA of the CDR3: TGTGCCAGCAGCCTGCAAGGACAGGGGTTGGGTGAAAAACTGTTTTTT. Amino acid sequence: CASSLQGQGLGEKLFF.